Following are 19 T cell receptor beta chains from one sample sequenced in a study of shared clonotypes between healthy human individuals (dated by TCRdb to the early 2020s). The library was built by means of the immunoSEQ multiplex PCR assay. TCRdb retrieved this table from immuneACCESS and kept in-frame rearrangements only. Not all clones are present; in checked studies, unresolved V genes account for under half, and no reason is known for the remainder. The sample table records 1,400,000 or so clones; around 98.5% of these occur just once. Roughly 0.36% of the sample goes to the ten largest clones. Sequenced material: naive CD4+ T cells sorted from blood. The sample's cell subset or site label, in plain terms: CD45RA+ positively selected. Source of these receptors: a man aged 25-45 years in good health.

The genes are TRBV16 and TRBJ2-7, with 7 bases lining up with TRBD1. Per germline, CDR1 KGHSY and CDR2 FQNENV. There are 16 residues in the CDR3. Losses at the gene ends were 4 bases for V and 0 bases for J; bases not matched to a gene: 9. The CDR3 DNA is TGTGCCAGCAGCCCCCTTACCGGGACAGTCTCCTACGAGCAGTACTTC. As protein: CASSPLTGTVSYEQYF.

This sequence joins TRBV7-2 and TRBJ2-1, with D maybe TRBD1 (6 bases). The CDR3 consists of 13 residues. V gave up 5 bases and J gave up 9 bases, with 14 bases separating them. Germline assignment: CDR1 SGHTA and CDR2 FQGNSA. CDR3 in DNA: TGTGCCAGCAGCGGATATAGCAGGGGTGAGCAGTTCTTC. Amino acids: CASSGYSRGEQFF.

The sample holds one count of this clone. The chain recombines TRBV11-2 with TRBJ1-5, with 7 nucleotides matching TRBD1. The CDR3 is made up of 16 amino acids. V lost 5 bases, J lost 2 bases, and 9 bases stayed unmatched. From germline, CDR1 is SGHAT and CDR2 FQNNGV. Written as DNA, the CDR3 is TGTGCCAGCAGCCCGGGGCCTGACAGGGGCAATCAGCCCCAGCATTTT. Translation: CASSPGPDRGNQPQHF.

Turning to this clone: Other DNA sequences from this sample encode an identical CDR3 as well. The chain links TRBV5-1 to TRBJ2-6; D not certain. Looked up from germline, CDR1 is SGHRS and CDR2 is YFSETQ. The ends were cut back, 0 bases at V and 1 base at J, with 5 bases in the middle. The CDR3 is 15 amino acids. The CDR3 reads CASSLAVSGANVLTF. Written as DNA, the CDR3 is TGCGCCAGCAGCTTGGCAGTTTCTGGGGCCAACGTCCTGACTTTC.

This clone appeared once. Written as DNA, the CDR3 is TGTGCCAGTCACCAACAGGGGTATCAGCCCCAGCATTTT. Amino acid sequence: CASHQQGYQPQHF. The chain combines TRBV19 with TRBJ1-5; 7 nucleotides line up with TRBD1. V was pared by 8 bases and J by 5 bases, with 6 bases of the junction left unmatched. The CDR3 has 13 amino acids. From germline, CDR1 is LNHDA and CDR2 SQIVND (reference sequence).

The CDR3 DNA follows: TGTGCCAGCAGTTACCGGGGACAGGGTGGGGACGAGCAGTACTTC. It specifies CASSYRGQGGDEQYF. The V gene is TRBV6-6, the J gene TRBJ2-7; TRBD1 agrees at 9 bases. The CDR3 contains 15 residues. The trim removed 2 bases at V and 5 bases at J, leaving 7 bases unmatched. Germline V CDR1 and CDR2: MNHNY, SVGAGI (reference sequence).

The chain joins TRBV18 to TRBJ2-7; 10 bases are a match to TRBD2. The CDR3 consists of 16 residues. The germline V gene encodes CDR1 KGHSH and CDR2 LQKENI. Unmatched junction bases numbered 5, after V lost 1 base and J lost 2 bases. The CDR3 protein is CASSPLPSGRTYEQYF. As DNA, the CDR3 is TGTGCCAGCTCACCACTCCCTAGCGGGAGAACCTACGAGCAGTACTTC.

Concerning this clone: The sample holds other DNA sequences that translate to the same CDR3. The gene calls are TRBV5-1 and TRBJ2-7, with TRBD1 identical over 10 bases. Germline lookup yields CDR1 SGHRS and CDR2 YFSETQ. V gave up 3 bases and J gave up 7 bases; unmatched junction bases: 7. This CDR3 comprises 14 residues. DNA of the CDR3: TGCGCCAGCAGCTCGGGACAGGGGTCGTATGAGCAGTACTTC. Translation gives CASSSGQGSYEQYF.

The V gene is TRBV10-3, the J gene TRBJ1-3; 7 bases agree with TRBD1. The CDR3 sequence is 15 residues long. Per germline, CDR1 ENHRY and CDR2 SYGVKD. With V trimmed by 5 bases and J by 2 bases, 6 bases remained unmatched. CDR3 sequence reads: CAISTGEQAGNTIYF. CDR3 DNA: TGTGCCATCAGTACAGGGGAACAAGCTGGAAACACCATATATTTT.

The chain combines TRBV2 with TRBJ1-3; no reliable D call. In germline, CDR1 is SNHLY, CDR2 FYNNEI. There are 16 residues in the CDR3. V dropped 9 bases and J dropped 9 bases, with 27 bases sitting between them. This chain's CDR3 is CARLGGLTLGSGTIYF. The CDR3 coding sequence is TGTGCCAGGCTCGGCGGACTGACATTGGGTTCGGGCACCATATATTTT.

This sequence joins TRBV29-1 and TRBJ2-5, with D perhaps TRBD2 (6 bases). The CDR3 loop spans 14 amino acids. Germline V gene lookup returns CDR1 SQVTM and CDR2 ANQGSEA. With 6 bases removed from V and 0 bases from J, the gap between germline ends came to 14 bases. CDR3 nucleotide sequence: TGCAGCGTGTGGGGGGACTTGTACCAAGAGACCCAGTACTTC. It translates to CSVWGDLYQETQYF.

This rearrangement joins TRBV6-5 to TRBJ2-1, with 14 bases lining up with TRBD2. This CDR3 spans 15 amino acids. Germline assignment: CDR1 MNHEY and CDR2 SVGAGI. After removal of 6 bases from V and 8 bases from J, the junction contained 6 bases not matched to a gene. CDR3 amino acids: CASRETSGRVDEQFF. As DNA, the CDR3 is TGTGCCAGCAGGGAGACTAGCGGGAGGGTCGATGAGCAGTTCTTC.

The gene calls are TRBV5-1 and TRBJ2-7; 11 nucleotides match TRBD1. The trim removed 4 bases at V and 4 bases at J, leaving 4 bases unmatched. Germline CDR1 SGHRS, CDR2 YFSETQ. The CDR3 extends over 14 amino acids. The CDR3 here is CASSHGTGGYEQYF. DNA for the CDR3: TGCGCCAGCAGCCACGGGACAGGGGGATACGAGCAGTACTTC.

A note on this clone: Distinct nucleotide sequences in the sample also encode this CDR3. This sequence joins TRBV9 and TRBJ2-7, with D hard to call. The CDR3 covers 14 residues. Germline CDR1 SGDLS, CDR2 YYNGEE. V dropped 0 bases and J dropped 2 bases, with 9 bases sitting between them. The CDR3 DNA sequence: TGTGCCAGCAGCGTAGCAGCCGGAGCCTACGAGCAGTACTTC. It yields the protein CASSVAAGAYEQYF.

The rearrangement links TRBV10-3 to TRBJ2-3, with TRBD2 matching over 7 bases. The length of the CDR3 is 15 residues. The germline V gene has CDR1 ENHRY and CDR2 SYGVKD. The V and J ends lost 3 bases and 5 bases, in that order; junction bases with no gene match: 8. The CDR3 sequence: CAISERGRGLDTQYF. In DNA, the CDR3 is TGTGCCATCAGTGAACGTGGGAGGGGCCTAGATACGCAGTATTTT.

The genes are TRBV11-2 and TRBJ2-3, with a weak D call TRBD2 (6 bases). The CDR3 contains 15 residues. Germline loops: CDR1 SGHAT, CDR2 FQNNGV. Trimming left V 4 bases short and J 4 bases short, with 15 bases between. The CDR3 DNA reads TGTGCCAGCAGCTCTTGGGGCGCGGGACCAGATACGCAGTATTTT. This sequence encodes CASSSWGAGPDTQYF.

The J gene is TRBJ1-3, the V gene TRBV18; tentatively, D is TRBD1 (6 bases). V lost 2 bases to trimming and J lost 0 bases, with 11 bases between them. CDR1 KGHSH and CDR2 LQKENI come from the germline V gene. The CDR3 length is 16 residues. CDR3 nucleotide sequence: TGTGCCAGCTCACCAGGGGGCTCGTACTCTGGAAACACCATATATTTT. Translated, it gives CASSPGGSYSGNTIYF.

Comments on this clone: Other DNA sequences in the sample encode the same CDR3. The chain employs TRBV7-6 and TRBJ1-5; D ambiguous. The V and J ends lost 3 bases and 6 bases respectively, with 9 bases between them. CDR3 length: 13 amino acids. CDR1 is SGHVS, CDR2 FNYEAQ, per germline. CDR3 residues: CASSLRVSQPQHF. CDR3 DNA sequence: TGTGCCAGCAGCTTGAGGGTTAGTCAGCCCCAGCATTTT.

This chain uses TRBV5-1 with TRBJ1-5; possibly TRBD1 for D (5 bases). Trimming shortened V by 0 bases and J by 11 bases, and 15 bases separated the two germline ends. The CDR3 is made up of 14 amino acids. Germline V gene lookup returns CDR1 SGHRS and CDR2 YFSETQ. The DNA for the CDR3 is TGCGCCAGCAGCTTGGAGAGCAACGAAGGGGCCCAGCATTTT. Translating gives CASSLESNEGAQHF.